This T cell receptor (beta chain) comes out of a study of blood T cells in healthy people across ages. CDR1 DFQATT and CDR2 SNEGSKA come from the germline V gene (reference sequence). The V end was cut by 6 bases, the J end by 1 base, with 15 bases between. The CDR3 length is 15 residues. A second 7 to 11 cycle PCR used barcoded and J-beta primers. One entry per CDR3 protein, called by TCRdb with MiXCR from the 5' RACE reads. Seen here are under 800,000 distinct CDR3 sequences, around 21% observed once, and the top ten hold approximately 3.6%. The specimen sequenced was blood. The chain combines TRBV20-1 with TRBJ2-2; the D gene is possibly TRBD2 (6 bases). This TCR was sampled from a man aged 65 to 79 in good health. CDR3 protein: CSAGDGGMNTGELFF. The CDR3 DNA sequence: TGCAGTGCCGGGGACGGAGGGATGAACACCGGGGAGCTGTTTTTT.